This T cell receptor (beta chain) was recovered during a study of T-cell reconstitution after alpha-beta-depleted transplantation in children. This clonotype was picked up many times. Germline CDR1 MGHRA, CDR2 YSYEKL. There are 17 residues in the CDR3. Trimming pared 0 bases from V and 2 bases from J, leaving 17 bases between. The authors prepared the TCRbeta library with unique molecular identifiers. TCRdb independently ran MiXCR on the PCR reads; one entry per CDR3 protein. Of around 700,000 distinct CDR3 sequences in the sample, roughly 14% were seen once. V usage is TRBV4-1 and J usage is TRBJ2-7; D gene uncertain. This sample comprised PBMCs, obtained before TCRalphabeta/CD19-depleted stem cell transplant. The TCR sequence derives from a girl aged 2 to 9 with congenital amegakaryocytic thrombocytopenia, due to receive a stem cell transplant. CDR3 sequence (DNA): TGCGCCAGCAGCCAAGATTGGTTCGGTGGTCCAGCCTACGAGCAGTACTTC. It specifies CASSQDWFGGPAYEQYF.